Below, 30 T cell receptor beta chains from the same sample are listed, as sequenced in a study of T-cell reconstitution after alpha-beta-depleted transplantation in children. Preparing the TCRbeta library involved the use of unique molecular identifiers. TCRdb ran MiXCR on the PCR reads and lists one entry per CDR3 protein. The data show about 580,000 distinct CDR3 sequences, 23% seen once. Sequencing was performed on PBMCs, mostly from graft donor cells, taken 360 days after TCRalphabeta/CD19-depleted stem cell transplant. These receptors came from a boy under three years old who had a stem cell transplant for acute myeloid leukemia, so the T cells may come from the graft donor.

This chain joins TRBV6-2 or TRBV6-3 and TRBJ2-1, with TRBD1 matching 8 bases. Germline CDR1 reads MNHEY; CDR2 reads SVGEGT. The CDR3 loop spans 16 amino acids. Trimming cost V 0 bases and J 3 bases; bases outside gene matches: 4. CDR3 coding DNA: TGTGCCAGCAGTTACTCGAACAGGGGGGTCTACAATGAGCAGTTCTTC. It is translated as CASSYSNRGVYNEQFF.

The CDR3 DNA sequence: TGTGCCAGCAGACTACTAGGAACCTACGAGCAGTACTTC. Translated: CASRLLGTYEQYF. The chain combines TRBV7-2 with TRBJ2-7; maybe TRBD2 (5 bases). The CDR3 consists of 13 residues. V was cut by 6 bases and J by 2 bases, with 11 bases left in between. CDR1 and CDR2 from the germline V gene are SGHTA and FQGNSA.

This clonotype was counted a few times. The CDR3, as DNA: TGCGCCAGCAGCTTGGCGGGACAGGCGATGAACACTGAAGCTTTCTTT. Encoded protein: CASSLAGQAMNTEAFF. The chain is built from TRBV5-1 and TRBJ1-1; the match to TRBD1 covers 8 bases. CDR1 and CDR2 from the germline V gene are SGHRS and YFSETQ. V was clipped by 0 bases and J by 0 bases; unmatched bases: 4. The CDR3 has 16 amino acids.

This clonotype was counted at least ten times. The chain combines TRBV20-1 with TRBJ2-1; possibly TRBD1 for D (6 bases). This CDR3 is 12 amino acids long. Germline V gene sequence: CDR1 DFQATT, CDR2 SNEGSKA (reference sequence). The CDR3 bases are TGCAGCCAACAGGGCCCCGGTGATGAGCAGTTCTTC. Translation: CSQQGPGDEQFF.

This chain uses TRBV2 with TRBJ2-1, with 8 bases matching TRBD2. The V gene's germline CDR1 is SNHLY and CDR2 FYNNEI. This CDR3 has 14 amino acids. V lost 7 bases to trimming and J lost 9 bases; unmatched junction nucleotides: 11. CDR3 nucleotide sequence: TGTGCCAGCACTCCTTCGGGGGGGAGGAGTGAGCAGTTCTTC. Translated, it gives CASTPSGGRSEQFF.

This clonotype was seen more than once but under ten times. This rearrangement joins TRBV27 to TRBJ2-1, with D maybe TRBD1 (5 bases). Germline CDR1 and CDR2: MNHEY and SMNVEV (reference sequence). Trimming pared 6 bases from V and 0 bases from J, leaving 24 bases between. There are 19 residues in the CDR3. The CDR3 is CASSPSQGRRVGSYNEQFF. The CDR3 nucleotides are TGTGCCAGCAGCCCTTCCCAGGGTCGTCGGGTGGGCTCCTACAATGAGCAGTTCTTC.

Only a few counts were recorded for this clonotype. This chain joins TRBV27 and TRBJ1-3, with 9 bases lining up with TRBD1. The CDR3 extends over 19 amino acids. Unmatched junction bases numbered 15, after V lost 6 bases and J lost 0 bases. The V gene's germline CDR1 is MNHEY and CDR2 SMNVEV (reference sequence). CDR3 sequence: CASRGLGQGNLSSGNTIYF. In nucleotides, the CDR3 is TGTGCCAGCAGGGGCCTGGGACAGGGTAACTTGAGCTCTGGAAACACCATATATTTT.

This clonotype has ten or more counts. V and J are TRBV20-1 and TRBJ2-6; D remains unclear. The CDR3 consists of 14 residues. Trimming pared 5 bases from V and 4 bases from J, leaving 12 bases between. Germline CDR1 and CDR2: DFQATT and SNEGSKA (reference sequence). CDR3: CSAVRVEGANVLTF. Written as DNA, the CDR3 is TGCAGTGCTGTTAGGGTAGAAGGGGCCAACGTCCTGACTTTC.

The rearrangement uses TRBV12-3 or TRBV12-4 and TRBJ1-6; possibly TRBD1 for D (5 bases). The CDR3 covers 15 residues. Between the trimmed V and J ends, which lost 0 bases and 8 bases, there was a span of 11 bases. CDR3 nucleotides: TGTGCCAGCAGTTTAGCGCTCGGGGGAGATTCACCCCTCCACTTT. Its translation: CASSLALGGDSPLHF.

This clonotype was observed a handful of times. The rearrangement joins TRBV3-1 to TRBJ2-2; TRBD2 agrees at 8 bases. Germline V gives CDR1 LGHDT, CDR2 YNNKEL (reference sequence). After removal of 0 bases from V and 4 bases from J, the junction contained 4 bases not matched to a gene. There are 16 residues in the CDR3. The CDR3 DNA sequence: TGTGCCAGCAGCCAAGATCACGGGGGGGCCACCGGGGAGCTGTTTTTT. Amino acids: CASSQDHGGATGELFF.

Of note for this clonotype: It may be a read error: a sequence one base away is much more abundant. The gene calls are TRBV20-1 and TRBJ2-5; perhaps TRBD1 as D (6 bases). V lost 1 base and J 1 base, leaving 19 bases between the germline ends. The CDR3 spans 17 residues. Looked up from germline, CDR1 is DFQATT and CDR2 is SNEGSKA (reference sequence). CDR3 residues: CSARGAGVFQLQETQYF. The CDR3 nucleotides read TGCAGTGCTAGAGGCGCAGGGGTGTTCCAACTCCAAGAGACCCAGTACTTC.

V gene TRBV5-6 combines with J gene TRBJ2-3; D is undetermined. This CDR3 has 15 residues. Germline-derived CDR1 and CDR2 are SGHDT and YYEEEE. Trimming took off 0 bases at V and 2 bases at J, with 10 bases between the two ends. This CDR3 is CASSLGELSTDTQYF. CDR3 coding DNA: TGTGCCAGCAGCTTGGGTGAACTTTCCACAGATACGCAGTATTTT.

This clonotype was counted many times. The J gene is TRBJ2-5, the V gene TRBV4-3; D might be TRBD2 (5 bases). The CDR3 runs 15 residues. Trimming pared 0 bases from V and 3 bases from J, leaving 11 bases between. Per the germline V gene, CDR1 is LGHNA and CDR2 is YSLEER. The CDR3 loop reads CASSQDGVGEETQYF. Written as DNA, the CDR3 is TGCGCCAGCAGCCAAGATGGGGTCGGGGAAGAGACCCAGTACTTC.

This clonotype was seen ten or more times. The chain joins TRBV14 to TRBJ1-1; D is possibly TRBD1 (6 bases). Per the germline V gene, CDR1 is SGHDN and CDR2 is FVKESK. Trimming cost V 0 bases and J 8 bases, with 13 bases left between them. CDR3 length: 14 residues. The DNA of the CDR3 is TGTGCCAGCAGCCAAGATTCAGGGGTGGGCGAAGCTTTCTTT. It codes for CASSQDSGVGEAFF.

This rearrangement joins TRBV19 to TRBJ2-2, with D unclear. The CDR3 has 13 residues. Deletions cut 3 bases from V and 3 bases from J, with 5 bases between. Looked up from germline, CDR1 is LNHDA and CDR2 is SQIVND (reference sequence). CDR3 region: CASSISDTGELFF. CDR3 nucleotide sequence: TGTGCCAGTAGTATCTCGGACACCGGGGAGCTGTTTTTT.

This rearrangement joins TRBV20-1 to TRBJ2-1; 8 bases are a match to TRBD2. Trimming cost V 4 bases and J 0 bases; bases outside gene matches: 8. CDR1 DFQATT and CDR2 SNEGSKA come from the germline V gene (reference sequence). CDR3 size: 16 residues. CDR3 region: CSATMRTSSSYNEQFF. The CDR3 DNA is TGCAGTGCTACGATGAGGACTAGCTCCTCCTACAATGAGCAGTTCTTC.

This clonotype was counted ten times or more. The chain links TRBV20-1 to TRBJ2-1; D gene ambiguous. The germline V gene has CDR1 DFQATT and CDR2 SNEGSKA (reference sequence). The CDR3 length is 11 residues. Trimming took off 5 bases at V and 8 bases at J, with 10 bases between the two ends. This CDR3 reads CSAGDWDEQFF. The CDR3 DNA sequence: TGCAGTGCTGGGGATTGGGATGAGCAGTTCTTC.

This clonotype was recorded many times. This chain joins TRBV7-9 and TRBJ1-4; D gene unclear. Trimming left V 5 bases short and J 8 bases short, with 15 bases between. The CDR3 is 14 amino acids. Germline-derived CDR1 and CDR2 are SEHNR and FQNEAQ (reference sequence). CDR3 protein: CASSPSLTREKLFF. The CDR3 DNA is TGTGCCAGCAGCCCCTCTCTCACCAGGGAAAAACTGTTTTTT.

In its sample, this clonotype was seen a few times. This rearrangement joins TRBV6-1 to TRBJ2-3, with D perhaps being TRBD1 or TRBD2 (5 bases each). The V gene lost 6 bases and the J gene lost 0 bases, with 7 bases spanning the gap. The CDR3 sequence is 13 residues long. Germline CDR1 MNHNS, CDR2 SASEGT. The DNA for the CDR3 is TGTGCCAGCAGCGGGGCTAGCACAGATACGCAGTATTTT. Translated, it gives CASSGASTDTQYF.

The chain joins TRBV11-2 to TRBJ1-5; TRBD1 is a possible D gene (5 bases). The CDR3 has 15 amino acids. Germline V gene lookup returns CDR1 SGHAT and CDR2 FQNNGV. Trimming pared 4 bases from V and 6 bases from J, leaving 16 bases between. CDR3 DNA: TGTGCCAGCAGCTCCTTCGGCAGGGCTCTTCAGCCCCAGCATTTT. This encodes CASSSFGRALQPQHF.

Only a few counts were recorded for this clonotype. Here the CDR3 reads CASSLDSGGILGTQYF. CDR3 in DNA: TGTGCCAGCAGCTTAGACAGCGGGGGAATCTTAGGGACCCAGTACTTC. This chain joins TRBV11-2 and TRBJ2-5, with 8 bases lining up with TRBD2. The CDR3 is 16 residues long. Unmatched junction bases numbered 10, after V lost 0 bases and J lost 7 bases. Germline loops: CDR1 SGHAT, CDR2 FQNNGV.

This chain joins TRBV27 and TRBJ2-2; the D is unclear. V was trimmed by 0 bases and J by 4 bases, leaving 9 bases between them. CDR3 length equals 15 residues. Germline V gene sequence: CDR1 MNHEY, CDR2 SMNVEV (reference sequence). CDR3 sequence: CASSLSWVSTGELFF. CDR3 nucleotides: TGTGCCAGCAGTTTATCATGGGTGAGCACCGGGGAGCTGTTTTTT.

The sample holds a few counts of this clonotype. The chain couples TRBV20-1 to TRBJ1-2, with D maybe TRBD1 (5 bases). Germline CDR1 DFQATT, CDR2 SNEGSKA (reference sequence). The CDR3 totals 13 residues. Trimming removed 5 bases at V and 6 bases at J, with 16 bases between. Here the CDR3 DNA reads TGCAGTGCTGTCGACCGACAGTGGGATGGCTACACCTTC. Its protein is CSAVDRQWDGYTF.

This clonotype occurred many times. The chain is built from TRBV20-1 and TRBJ2-1; tentative D call: TRBD2 (6 bases). This CDR3 comprises 12 residues. CDR1 is DFQATT and CDR2 is SNEGSKA in the germline V gene (reference sequence). CDR3 residues: CRGVGGRNEQFF. CDR3 DNA: TGCAGGGGGGTGGGGGGAAGGAATGAGCAGTTCTTC.

The table lists this clonotype with a few counts. V is TRBV6-5 and J is TRBJ2-1; 10 bases are a match to TRBD1. From germline, CDR1 is MNHEY and CDR2 SVGAGI. This CDR3 region has 19 residues. J lost 8 bases, V lost 2 bases, and 18 bases had no gene match. CDR3 sequence reads: CASSYTLNSGTGAFDEQFF. The CDR3 DNA sequence: TGTGCCAGCAGTTACACACTTAATTCCGGGACAGGGGCTTTCGATGAGCAGTTCTTC.

The chain has TRBV28 and TRBJ1-2; 9 positions match TRBD1. Germline CDR1 MDHEN, CDR2 SYDVKM. This CDR3 has 15 residues. After removal of 8 bases from V and 8 bases from J, the junction contained 15 bases not matched to a gene. CDR3 sequence: CASLPPGQGFAGYTF. The DNA for the CDR3 is TGTGCCAGCCTCCCTCCGGGACAGGGATTCGCAGGCTACACCTTC.

CDR3 loop: CASSSGTGSIYEQYV. As DNA, the CDR3 is TGCGCCAGCAGCTCTGGGACAGGATCCATCTACGAGCAGTACGTC. This chain joins TRBV5-1 and TRBJ2-7; TRBD1 agrees at 8 bases. Germline V gene lookup returns CDR1 SGHRS and CDR2 YFSETQ. Germline trimming cut 3 bases from V and 3 bases from J; bases unmatched to any gene: 8. This CDR3 is built from 15 residues.

The V call is TRBV10-3, the J call TRBJ1-5; possibly TRBD1 for D (5 bases). The ends were cut back, 0 bases at V and 0 bases at J, with 9 bases in the middle. CDR3 length equals 16 residues. The germline V gene has CDR1 ENHRY and CDR2 SYGVKD. CDR3 coding DNA: TGTGCCATCAGTGAGTCGACAGAGAATAGCAATCAGCCCCAGCATTTT. Its translation is CAISESTENSNQPQHF.

This clonotype was picked up a small number of times. The V and J genes are TRBV12-3 or TRBV12-4 and TRBJ2-2, with D tentatively TRBD2 (5 bases). The CDR3 is 13 amino acids. The CDR3 here is CATRETNTGELFF. CDR3 sequence (DNA): TGTGCGACTCGGGAAACGAACACCGGGGAGCTGTTTTTT.

This clonotype was seen repeatedly, ten times or more. The chain combines TRBV15 with TRBJ2-7, with 10 bases aligning to TRBD1. The CDR3 loop spans 17 amino acids. Looked up from germline, CDR1 is LNHNV and CDR2 is YYDKDF (reference sequence). The ends lost 3 bases at V and 4 bases at J; junction bases unmatched: 12. The CDR3 loop reads CATSRRLGTGALYEQYF. The DNA of the CDR3 is TGTGCCACCAGCAGGAGGTTGGGGACAGGGGCCCTATACGAGCAGTACTTC.